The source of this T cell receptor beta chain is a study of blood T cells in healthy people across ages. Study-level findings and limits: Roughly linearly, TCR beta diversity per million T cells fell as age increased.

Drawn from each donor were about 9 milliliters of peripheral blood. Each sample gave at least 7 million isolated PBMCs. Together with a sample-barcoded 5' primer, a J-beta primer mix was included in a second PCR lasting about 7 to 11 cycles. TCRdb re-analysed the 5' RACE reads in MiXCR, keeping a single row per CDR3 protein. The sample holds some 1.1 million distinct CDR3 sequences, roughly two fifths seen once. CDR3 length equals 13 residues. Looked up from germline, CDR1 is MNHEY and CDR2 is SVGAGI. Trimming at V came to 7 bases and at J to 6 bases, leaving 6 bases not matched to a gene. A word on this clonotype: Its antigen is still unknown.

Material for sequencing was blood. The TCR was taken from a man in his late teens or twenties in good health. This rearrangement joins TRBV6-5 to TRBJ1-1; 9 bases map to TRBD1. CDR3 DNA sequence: TGTGCCAGCAACCCTTGGGACAGGGCTGAAGCTTTCTTT. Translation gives CASNPWDRAEAFF.